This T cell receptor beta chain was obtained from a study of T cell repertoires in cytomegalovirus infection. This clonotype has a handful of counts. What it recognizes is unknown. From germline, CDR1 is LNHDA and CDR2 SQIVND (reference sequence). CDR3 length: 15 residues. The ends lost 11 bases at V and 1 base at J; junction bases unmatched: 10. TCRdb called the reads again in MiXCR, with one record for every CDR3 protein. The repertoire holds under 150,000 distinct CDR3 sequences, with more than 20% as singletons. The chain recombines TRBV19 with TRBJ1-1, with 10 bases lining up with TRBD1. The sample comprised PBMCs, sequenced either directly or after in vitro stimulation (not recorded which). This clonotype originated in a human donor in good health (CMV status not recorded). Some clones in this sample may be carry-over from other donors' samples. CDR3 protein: CAARDRGLGNTEAFF. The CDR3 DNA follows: TGTGCCGCCCGGGACAGGGGCTTAGGGAACACTGAAGCTTTCTTT.